These 5 T cell receptor beta chains share one sample of origin, sequenced in a study of read filtering for tumor transcriptome and immune sequencing. From 350 to 500 ng of RNA, a library with molecular barcoded alpha/delta and beta/gamma adaptors was made. TCRdb recomputed calls from the reads with MiXCR, one row per CDR3 protein. The table includes 19,000 or so distinct CDR3 sequences, approximately 20% detected once. The sequencing input was a population of CD138-negative cells sorted from bone marrow. The receptors originated from a donor at least 40 years old with multiple myeloma.

Many counts were recorded for this clonotype. This chain links TRBV4-3 with TRBJ2-7; 7 positions match TRBD1. This CDR3 is built from 15 residues. The germline CDR1 and CDR2 sequences are LGHNA and YSLEER. With V trimmed by 1 base and J by 3 bases, 6 bases remained unmatched. Here the CDR3 DNA reads TGCGCCAGCAGCCAAGGCAGGGGGTATCTCTACGAGCAGTACTTC. It codes for CASSQGRGYLYEQYF.

This clonotype was found many times. CDR3 sequence: CASSTIDRARSEKLFF. The CDR3 bases are TGTGCCAGCAGTACGATCGACAGGGCTAGAAGTGAAAAACTGTTTTTT. V and J are TRBV28 and TRBJ1-4; 7 bases agree with TRBD1. Germline loops: CDR1 MDHEN, CDR2 SYDVKM. J gave up 7 bases and V 5 bases, and 13 bases lay outside the gene matches. The CDR3 spans 16 residues.

Within the sample, this clonotype is medium-sized. The rearrangement links TRBV28 to TRBJ2-3, with D hard to call. The CDR3 spans 13 residues. Trimming shortened V by 2 bases and J by 8 bases, and 11 bases separated the two germline ends. Germline V gives CDR1 MDHEN, CDR2 SYDVKM. The CDR3 coding sequence is TGTGCCAGCAGTTTACCCGATTCAATTACGCAGTATTTT. Translation gives CASSLPDSITQYF.

The chain links TRBV29-1 to TRBJ2-3; 9 positions agree with TRBD1. The CDR3 extends over 14 amino acids. V was clipped by 3 bases and J by 3 bases; unmatched bases: 4. Germline loops: CDR1 SQVTM, CDR2 ANQGSEA. CDR3 sequence reads: CSVESGQGTDTQYF. In DNA form, the CDR3 reads TGCAGCGTTGAGTCGGGACAGGGAACAGATACGCAGTATTTT.

This clonotype was found a few times. The chain uses TRBV6-2 or TRBV6-3 and TRBJ2-7; possible D gene TRBD1, 6 bases. The CDR3 spans 14 residues. Germline V gene sequence: CDR1 MNHEY, CDR2 SVGEGT. V gave up 0 bases and J gave up 3 bases, with 9 bases separating them. CDR3 in amino acids: CASSYSLGGYEQYF. The CDR3 DNA reads TGTGCCAGCAGTTACTCTCTAGGGGGCTACGAGCAGTACTTC.